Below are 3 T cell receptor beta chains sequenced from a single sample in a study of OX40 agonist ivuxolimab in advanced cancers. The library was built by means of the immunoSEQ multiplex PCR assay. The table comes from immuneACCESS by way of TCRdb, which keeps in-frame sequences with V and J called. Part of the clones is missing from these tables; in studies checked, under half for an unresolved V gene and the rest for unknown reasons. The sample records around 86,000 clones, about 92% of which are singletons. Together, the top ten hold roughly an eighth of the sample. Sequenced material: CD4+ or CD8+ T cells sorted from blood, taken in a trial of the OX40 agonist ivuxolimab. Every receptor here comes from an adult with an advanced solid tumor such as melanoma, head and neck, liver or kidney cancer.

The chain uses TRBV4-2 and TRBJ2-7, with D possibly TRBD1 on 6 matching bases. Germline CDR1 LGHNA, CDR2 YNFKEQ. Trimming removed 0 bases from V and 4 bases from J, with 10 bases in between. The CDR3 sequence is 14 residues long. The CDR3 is CASSQEQGLYEQYF. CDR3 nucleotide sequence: TGTGCCAGCAGCCAAGAACAGGGTCTTTACGAGCAGTACTTC.

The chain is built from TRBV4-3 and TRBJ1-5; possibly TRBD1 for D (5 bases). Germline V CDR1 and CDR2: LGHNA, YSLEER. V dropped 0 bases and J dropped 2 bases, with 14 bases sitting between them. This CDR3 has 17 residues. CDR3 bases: TGCGCCAGCAGCCAAGATAGGGCCCAAGGGGGCAATCAGCCCCAGCATTTT. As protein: CASSQDRAQGGNQPQHF.

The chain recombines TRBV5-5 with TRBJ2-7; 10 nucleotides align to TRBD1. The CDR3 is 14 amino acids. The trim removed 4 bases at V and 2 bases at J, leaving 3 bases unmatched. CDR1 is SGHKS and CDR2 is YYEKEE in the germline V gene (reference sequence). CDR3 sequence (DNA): TGTGCCAGCAGCCCAGGACAGGGGGCCTACGAGCAGTACTTC. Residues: CASSPGQGAYEQYF.